The rows below give T cell receptor beta chains drawn from one sample of a study of blood T cell repertoires in COVID-19. The protocol was immunoSEQ multiplex PCR, while the TCRdb copy is restricted to in-frame clones and leaves out a portion. The profile shows a few hundred thousand clones, approximately 90% of them singletons. Sequencing was performed on PBMCs or T cells enriched from blood (not recorded which). These receptors all come from a man aged 35 to 55 who had recovered from COVID-19. CDR3s include the opening cysteine and the closing phenylalanine or tryptophan. The D gene is left open where the match is weak. Expanded clones are given a class, and other clones once, few, many or no size at all.

size	J	D	V	DNA	CDR3
.	TRBJ1-1	TRBD1	TRBV5-4	TGTGCCAGCAGCTCAAAACAGGGGGCGACTGAAGCTTTCTTT	CASSSKQGATEAFF
.	TRBJ2-7	TRBD1	TRBV28	TGTGCCAGCAGTTCCTTGGGACAGGGAAGCCGCGAGCAGTACTTC	CASSSLGQGSREQYF
.	TRBJ1-4	TRBD1	TRBV3-1/TRBV3-2	TGTGCCAGCAGCCTAAGAGACAGGGGGGTGGAAAAACTGTTTTTT	CASSLRDRGVEKLFF
.	TRBJ1-5	.	TRBV11-2	TGTGCCAGCAGCTTAGGCCCGACAGGAAATCAGCCCCAGCATTTT	CASSLGPTGNQPQHF
.	TRBJ1-4	.	TRBV2	TGTGCCAGCATTCCAAGTGGGGAGATCACAAATGAAAAACTGTTTTTT	CASIPSGEITNEKLFF
once	TRBJ1-2	TRBD1	TRBV14	TGTGCCAGCAGCTTCGGTGTAGGGACAGGGTTCTATGGCTACACCTTC	CASSFGVGTGFYGYTF
few	TRBJ1-5	.	TRBV6-2/TRBV6-3	TGTGCCAGCAGTTACGCAGGGTCCCCCTCTAATCAGCCCCAGCATTTT	CASSYAGSPSNQPQHF
once	TRBJ2-7	TRBD2	TRBV6-5	TGTGCCAGCTGCGCGGGGGGCCACTACGAGCAGTACTTC	CASCAGGHYEQYF
once	TRBJ2-2	.	TRBV7-9	TGTGCCAGCGTCGACCCAGGGCTGGGGAACACCGGGGAGCTGTTTTTT	CASVDPGLGNTGELFF
.	TRBJ1-2	TRBD1	TRBV19	TGTGCCAGTAGTCCCCGGGACAGGGGGCGCGGAATAGCTAACTATGGCTACACCTTC	CASSPRDRGRGIANYGYTF
.	TRBJ1-3	.	TRBV19	TGTGCCAGTAGAGATATACCAGGGGATGCAATGAGTGTCACCATATATTTT	CASRDIPGDAMSVTIYF
.	TRBJ2-5	.	TRBV12-3/TRBV12-4	TGTGCCAGCAGGTATACAGGGATCGAGACCCAGTACTTC	CASRYTGIETQYF
.	TRBJ1-1	TRBD1	TRBV29-1	TGCAGCGTTGAGACAGGGCTATTGTCTGAAGCTTTCTTT	CSVETGLLSEAFF
.	TRBJ2-7	.	TRBV5-5	TGTGCCAGCAGCGCCGGAGGGGGGGACTTCTACGAGCAGTACTTC	CASSAGGGDFYEQYF
.	TRBJ2-3	TRBD2	TRBV6-6	TGTGCCAGCAGCCCTCCTCGGGGGGGGGTTACAGATACGCAGTATTTT	CASSPPRGGVTDTQYF
.	TRBJ1-1	TRBD1	TRBV11-3	TGTGCCAGCAGCTCTACAGGGGCCACTGAAGCTTTCTTT	CASSSTGATEAFF
once	TRBJ1-2	.	TRBV11-1	TGTGCCAGCAGCTTAGCGGGCGTCAGGAACTATGGCTACACCTTC	CASSLAGVRNYGYTF
few	TRBJ1-3	.	TRBV27	TGTGCCAGCAGTTTAATGCGAGGAAACACCATATATTTT	CASSLMRGNTIYF
.	TRBJ1-6	.	TRBV13	TGTGCCAGCAGTCTGTCTGATAATTCACCCCTCCACTTT	CASSLSDNSPLHF
.	TRBJ2-5	TRBD1	TRBV18	TGTGCCAGCTCACCCCGACAGGGGAACCAAGAGACCCAGTACTTC	CASSPRQGNQETQYF
.	TRBJ2-1	.	TRBV3-1/TRBV3-2	TGTGCCAGCAGCCAAGGCGGGAAAAACAATGAGCAGTTCTTC	CASSQGGKNNEQFF
.	TRBJ2-7	TRBD1	TRBV10-3	TGTGCCATCACCGGGACAGGGGATGAGCAGTACTTC	CAITGTGDEQYF
.	TRBJ1-4	.	TRBV11-3	TGTGCCAGCAGCTTCAGCAGGGGACCAAATGAAAAACTGTTTTTT	CASSFSRGPNEKLFF
.	TRBJ2-7	.	TRBV25-1	TGTGCCACCCAGCACAGGGTGGTCAACGAGCAGTACTTC	CATQHRVVNEQYF
.	TRBJ2-3	.	TRBV10-1	TGCGCCAGCAGTGAAGTTGGGGGGACGCAGTATTTT	CASSEVGGTQYF
.	TRBJ2-3	.	TRBV7-9	TGTGCCAGCAGCGGCTGGAGCACAGATACGCAGTATTTT	CASSGWSTDTQYF
.	TRBJ1-4	.	TRBV4-3	TGCGCCAGCAGCCCACTGAAGAACCTTAATGAAAAACTGTTTTTT	CASSPLKNLNEKLFF
.	TRBJ1-2	TRBD1	TRBV6-5	TGTGCCAGCAGACATGGGACAGGGGAGGGCTATGGCTACACCTTC	CASRHGTGEGYGYTF
.	TRBJ1-4	TRBD1	TRBV5-1	TGCGCCAGCAGCTTGGGGCAGGGGGGTGAAAAACTGTTTTTT	CASSLGQGGEKLFF
.	TRBJ1-6	TRBD1	TRBV7-9	TGTGCCAGCAGCCCACAGGGGATAGAGAATTCACCCCTCCACTTT	CASSPQGIENSPLHF
.	TRBJ2-3	TRBD2	TRBV27	TGTGCCAGCAGCCGGGGACTAGCGGGAGGGGATACGCAGTATTTT	CASSRGLAGGDTQYF
.	TRBJ1-6	TRBD1	TRBV5-4	TGTGCCAGCAGCGGGGGGACAGGCTATAATTCACCCCTCCACTTT	CASSGGTGYNSPLHF
.	TRBJ2-2	TRBD2	TRBV10-3	TGTGCCATCAGTGAGTCGTTATCGCGGGAGGCCGGGGAGCTGTTTTTT	CAISESLSREAGELFF
.	TRBJ1-2	.	TRBV5-4	TGTGCCAGCAGCTTCCGGACACAAACCGACTATGGCTACACCTTC	CASSFRTQTDYGYTF
.	TRBJ2-1	.	TRBV29-1	TGCAGCGTGGGGCGTGGAGGGGATGAGCAGTTCTTC	CSVGRGGDEQFF
.	TRBJ1-2	TRBD1	TRBV30	TGTGCCTGGAGTGCTGACAGGGAAAGTGGCTACACCTTC	CAWSADRESGYTF
.	TRBJ1-1	TRBD1	TRBV24-1	TGTGCCACCCGAGGCGGCGCGACAGGGTGGGAAGGTGAAGCTTTCTTT	CATRGGATGWEGEAFF
.	TRBJ1-2	.	TRBV19	TGTGCCAGTAGTGCCAGCAGGGCTGGCTACACCTTC	CASSASRAGYTF
many	TRBJ1-3	.	TRBV21-1	TGTGCCACTCGAAACCGGGTCCCAGGGAACTCTGGAAACACCATATATTTT	CATRNRVPGNSGNTIYF
.	TRBJ2-3	TRBD1	TRBV3-1/TRBV3-2	TGTGCCAGCAGCCTCTGGACAGGAGATACGCAGTATTTT	CASSLWTGDTQYF
.	TRBJ2-1	.	TRBV4-1	TGCGCCAGCAGCCAGCGGACGGGGAGGAATGAGCAGTTCTTC	CASSQRTGRNEQFF
.	TRBJ2-5	TRBD2	TRBV29-1	TGCAGCGCACGGGGTGAGGGAGGGGCGCTCACCAAAGAGACCCAGTACTTC	CSARGEGGALTKETQYF
.	TRBJ2-7	TRBD2	TRBV7-2	TGTGCCAGCAGCTTAGGTCTAGCGGGCGGCGAGCAGTACTTC	CASSLGLAGGEQYF
once	TRBJ1-2	.	TRBV30	TGTGCCTGGAATGTAGACAGATATGGCTACACCTTC	CAWNVDRYGYTF
.	TRBJ2-7	.	TRBV7-8	TGTGCCAGCAGCCTGGCCCGTGCCTACGAGCAGTACTTC	CASSLARAYEQYF
.	TRBJ2-1	TRBD2	TRBV30	TGTGCCTGGTCCGGGGGTAGCGGGGCCTCCTACAATGAGCAGTTCTTC	CAWSGGSGASYNEQFF
.	TRBJ1-1	TRBD1	TRBV3-1/TRBV3-2	TGTGCCAGCAGCCCCAGACAGGGGGTTGCCACTGAAGCTTTCTTT	CASSPRQGVATEAFF
.	TRBJ1-1	TRBD1	TRBV28	TGTGCCAGCAGTTCATTACACGGACAGGGGAACACTGAAGCTTTCTTT	CASSSLHGQGNTEAFF
once	TRBJ1-2	.	TRBV24-1	TGTGCCACCAGACAAACCGGACAAACTACCTATGGCTACACCTTC	CATRQTGQTTYGYTF
.	TRBJ2-7	TRBD2	TRBV13	TGTGCCAGCAGCCCCGCCCGAGCGGGGGTAATCGGAAGCTCCTACGAGCAGTACTTC	CASSPARAGVIGSSYEQYF
.	TRBJ1-5	.	TRBV12-3/TRBV12-4	TGTGCCACCGGACGAGGGTTCAATCAGCCCCAGCATTTT	CATGRGFNQPQHF
.	TRBJ1-1	TRBD1	TRBV9	TGTGCCAGCAGCCCGTGGGACAGGGGGAACACTGAAGCTTTCTTT	CASSPWDRGNTEAFF
.	TRBJ2-7	TRBD2	TRBV4-3	TGCGCCAGCAGCCATGCGGGAGGGAGTACCTACGAGCAGTACTTC	CASSHAGGSTYEQYF
.	TRBJ1-1	TRBD1	TRBV7-8	TGTGCCAGCAGCGACAGGGGAAGGACTGAAGCTTTCTTT	CASSDRGRTEAFF
once	TRBJ1-2	TRBD1	TRBV7-6	TGTGCCAGCAGCGAAACAGGGGGGCTCAACTATGGCTACACCTTC	CASSETGGLNYGYTF